This T cell receptor beta chain derives from a study of blood T cell repertoires in COVID-19. Study-level background: Whether acute or convalescent, the COVID-19 samples came from the United States, Italy and Spain. Sample material is recorded as cDNA or gDNA derived from T cells, B-cell-depleted T cells, or PBMCs.

The CDR3 is 15 residues long. The germline gives CDR1 GTSNPN, CDR2 SVGIG (reference sequence). With 7 bases removed from V and 5 bases from J, the gap between germline ends came to 20 bases. Study processing details: By means of reference gene primer amplification, nucleated cell counts were estimated. Clones were sequenced by immunoSEQ multiplex PCR, and TCRdb holds only the in-frame ones, with some missing. The D gene and trimming were derived from the DNA, and the V and J assignments and clone size from that table. This table holds about 47,000 clones, roughly 87% found once. This receptor was obtained from a man aged 50-60 years with active COVID-19. V usage is TRBV30 and J usage is TRBJ2-2; tentatively, D is TRBD1 (6 bases). The sample taken for sequencing was peripheral blood. CDR3 protein: CALNARTVPTGELFF. CDR3 sequence (DNA): TGTGCCTTAAACGCTCGGACAGTCCCGACCGGGGAGCTGTTTTTT.